The source of this TCR beta chain is a study of blood T cell repertoires in COVID-19. Study overall: Samples of COVID-19 (acute and convalescent) were obtained from the United States, Italy and Spain.

Trimming pared 0 bases from V and 1 base from J, leaving 9 bases between. The CDR3 runs to 15 residues. Looked up from germline, CDR1 is KGHSH and CDR2 is LQKENI. Authors' methods: Amplifying reference gene primers gave estimates of nucleated cell counts. Only in-frame clones appear in the TCRdb table, and some are missing; sequencing was by immunoSEQ multiplex PCR. Clone size and the V and J calls come from that table; the DNA yielded D and trimming. The sample shows fewer than 60,000 clones, under 95% of them seen only once. The sample comprised peripheral blood. The chain couples TRBV18 to TRBJ2-5, with TRBD1 as a possible D gene (6 bases). The receptor was derived from a human donor in a cohort sampled during active COVID-19. CDR3 nucleotides: TGTGCCAGCTCACCACCGACAGGCTTCCAAGAGACCCAGTACTTC. Encoded protein: CASSPPTGFQETQYF.